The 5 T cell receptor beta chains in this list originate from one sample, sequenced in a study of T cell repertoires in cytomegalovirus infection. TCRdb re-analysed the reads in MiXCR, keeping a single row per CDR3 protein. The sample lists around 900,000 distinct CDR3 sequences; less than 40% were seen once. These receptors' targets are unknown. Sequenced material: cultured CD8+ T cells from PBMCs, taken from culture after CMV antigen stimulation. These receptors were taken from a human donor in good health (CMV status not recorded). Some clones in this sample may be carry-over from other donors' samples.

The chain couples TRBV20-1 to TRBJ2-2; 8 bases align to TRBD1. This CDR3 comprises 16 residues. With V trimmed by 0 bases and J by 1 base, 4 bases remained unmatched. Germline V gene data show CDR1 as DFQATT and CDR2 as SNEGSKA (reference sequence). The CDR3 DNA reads TGCAGTGCTAGAGATGTGGACAGGGAGAACACCGGGGAGCTGTTTTTT. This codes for CSARDVDRENTGELFF.

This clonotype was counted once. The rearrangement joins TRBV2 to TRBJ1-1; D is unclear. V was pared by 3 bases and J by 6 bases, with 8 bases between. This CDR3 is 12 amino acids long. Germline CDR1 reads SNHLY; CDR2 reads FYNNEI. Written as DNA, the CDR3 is TGTGCCAGCAGTGAGGGGAGTGCTGAAGCTTTCTTT. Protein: CASSEGSAEAFF.

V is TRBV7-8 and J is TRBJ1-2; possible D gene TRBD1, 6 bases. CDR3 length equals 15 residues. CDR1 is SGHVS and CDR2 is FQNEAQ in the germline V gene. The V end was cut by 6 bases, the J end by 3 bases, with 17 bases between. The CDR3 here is CASSFGGPGDYGYTF. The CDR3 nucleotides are TGTGCCAGCAGTTTTGGGGGACCAGGGGACTATGGCTACACCTTC.

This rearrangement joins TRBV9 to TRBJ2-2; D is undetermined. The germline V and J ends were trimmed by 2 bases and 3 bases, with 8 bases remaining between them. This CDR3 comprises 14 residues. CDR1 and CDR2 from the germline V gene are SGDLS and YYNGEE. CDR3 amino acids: CASSVWLDTGELFF. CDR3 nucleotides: TGTGCCAGCAGCGTCTGGCTGGACACCGGGGAGCTGTTTTTT.

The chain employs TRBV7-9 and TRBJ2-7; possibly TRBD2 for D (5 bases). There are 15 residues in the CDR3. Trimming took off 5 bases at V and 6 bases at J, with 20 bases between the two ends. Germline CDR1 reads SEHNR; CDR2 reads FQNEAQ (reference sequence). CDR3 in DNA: TGTGCCAGCAGCAAGTCAAGCGGTGGGCTCGGCGAGCAGTACTTC. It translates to CASSKSSGGLGEQYF. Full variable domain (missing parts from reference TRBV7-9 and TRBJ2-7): DTGVSQNPRHKITKRGQNVTFRCDPISEHNRLYWYRQTLGQGPEFLTYFQNEAQLEKSRLLSDRFSAERPKGSFSTLEIQRTEQGDSAMYLCASSKSSGGLGEQYFGPGTRLTVT.